This T cell receptor (beta chain) was found in a study of blood T cell repertoires in COVID-19. Study background: Specimens from acute and convalescent COVID-19 originated in the United States, Italy and Spain.

Authors' data handling: Estimates of nucleated cell counts were drawn from the amplification of reference gene primers. The table came from immunoSEQ multiplex PCR; TCRdb's copy has only in-frame clones and leaves some out. From that table come the V and J calls and clone size; the DNA was used to work out D and trimming. The sample shows fewer than 350,000 clones, over 75% of them seen only once. This CDR3 has 14 amino acids. The V gene lost 2 bases and the J gene lost 4 bases, with 12 bases spanning the gap. Germline values: CDR1 SEHNR, CDR2 FQNEAQ (reference sequence). Sequencing used peripheral blood. This sequence joins TRBV7-9 and TRBJ2-7; D not resolved. This clonotype originated in a man aged 18 to 35 with active or convalescent COVID-19. DNA of the CDR3: TGTGCCAGCAGCTTATCCCCATCCCAATACGAGCAGTACTTC. The encoded protein is CASSLSPSQYEQYF. Together with reference TRBV7-9 and TRBJ2-7, the CDR3 gives the full variable domain: DTGVSQNPRHKITKRGQNVTFRCDPISEHNRLYWYRQTLGQGPEFLTYFQNEAQLEKSRLLSDRFSAERPKGSFSTLEIQRTEQGDSAMYLCASSLSPSQYEQYFGPGTRLTVT.